Below, one TCR beta chain is given with its context. Its antigen remains unidentified. The sample is drawn from a study of T cell responses to AZD1222 COVID-19 vaccine. Study observations and caveats: Just a handful of AZD1222 recipients tested seropositive at baseline.

The CDR3 is 16 residues long. Between the trimmed V and J ends, which lost 2 bases and 6 bases, there was a span of 14 bases. Per the germline V gene, CDR1 is MNHNY and CDR2 is SVGAGI (reference sequence). Assay: immunoSEQ multiplex PCR; the TCRdb copy retains only in-frame clones and omits some. The sample records roughly 120,000 clones, 85% to 90% being singletons. The chain recombines TRBV6-6 with TRBJ1-6; unclear D gene. The source of this sequence is an adult in good health. Sequenced here: peripheral blood, sampled on day 0 of AZD1222 vaccination. The CDR3 loop reads CASSYREGKANSPLHF. The DNA of the CDR3 is TGTGCCAGCAGTTACCGGGAGGGAAAGGCTAATTCACCCCTCCACTTT.